There are a few counts of the clone carrying this TCR beta chain. The antigen is not known. TCRdb re-called clones via MiXCR from the PCR reads. The data hold about 20,000 clones, with 24% observed a single time. This entry is derived from a study of metastatic and nonmetastatic thyroid tumors. Study outcomes and limitations: Reports indicated that malignant thyroid tumors showed significantly higher TCR beta diversity than benign nodules did, in blood and tumor.

The V and J ends lost 6 bases and 0 bases, in that order; junction bases with no gene match: 7. Germline assignment: CDR1 GTSNPN and CDR2 SVGIG (reference sequence). The CDR3 sequence is 15 residues long. All patients were treatment-naive before thyroid surgery. This TCR was sampled from a female donor with papillary thyroid cancer or a benign thyroid nodule (not recorded which). Some clones in this sample may be carry-over from other donors' samples. The material sequenced was tumor tissue. The chain combines TRBV30 with TRBJ2-4; 8 bases are a match to TRBD1. As DNA, the CDR3 is TGTGCCTGTTCCAGGGGGCCCTTAGCCAAAAACATTCAGTACTTC. Translation gives CACSRGPLAKNIQYF.